Listed below are T cell receptor beta chains from one sample, sequenced in a study of blood T cell repertoires in COVID-19. Profiled with immunoSEQ multiplex PCR; TCRdb holds only in-frame clones, not every one. The table includes tens of thousands of clones, about 83% detected once. The sample consisted of peripheral blood. The receptors stem from a woman aged 60-70 years with COVID-19, enrolled during active disease. CDR3s include the opening cysteine and the closing phenylalanine or tryptophan. Each record gives: V gene, J gene, CDR3 protein.

V gene: TRBV27
J gene: TRBJ2-5
CDR3 protein: CASSSPRLRQGETQYF

V gene: TRBV28
J gene: TRBJ1-2
CDR3 protein: CASRGRTRHGYTF

V gene: TRBV13
J gene: TRBJ2-3
CDR3 protein: CASSLSWRGTDTQYF

V gene: TRBV30
J gene: TRBJ1-1
CDR3 protein: CAWMKGVGTEAFF

V gene: TRBV6-5
J gene: TRBJ1-5
CDR3 protein: CASSRDRKSNQPQHF

V gene: TRBV6-6
J gene: TRBJ1-2
CDR3 protein: CASSFTRGILSGYTF

V gene: TRBV19
J gene: TRBJ1-6
CDR3 protein: CASSIGQGYSPLHF

V gene: TRBV7-3
J gene: TRBJ1-2
CDR3 protein: CASSLGGYTF

V gene: TRBV3-1/TRBV3-2
J gene: TRBJ2-3
CDR3 protein: CASSSGDTQYF

V gene: TRBV20-1
J gene: TRBJ1-3
CDR3 protein: CSASPGGSGNTIYF

V gene: TRBV4-3
J gene: TRBJ2-3
CDR3 protein: CASSQEPWTSGLPDTQYF

V gene: TRBV19
J gene: TRBJ1-6
CDR3 protein: CASMGDNYSPLHF

V gene: TRBV3-1/TRBV3-2
J gene: TRBJ2-3
CDR3 protein: CASSQDRGGSTDTQYF

V gene: TRBV2
J gene: TRBJ2-3
CDR3 protein: CARGGGGTDTQYF

V gene: TRBV5-1
J gene: TRBJ2-7
CDR3 protein: CASSLVGEGYEQYF

V gene: TRBV5-1
J gene: TRBJ1-2
CDR3 protein: CASSPDRSPGGYTF

V gene: TRBV5-1
J gene: TRBJ1-4
CDR3 protein: CASSFGGGQGEKLFF

V gene: TRBV12-3/TRBV12-4
J gene: TRBJ2-3
CDR3 protein: CASSFRVLQYF

V gene: TRBV30
J gene: TRBJ2-5
CDR3 protein: CALREGRGETQYF

V gene: TRBV27
J gene: TRBJ1-6
CDR3 protein: CASSLKQYNSPLHF

V gene: TRBV6-5
J gene: TRBJ1-1
CDR3 protein: CASKDSNTEAFF

V gene: TRBV28
J gene: TRBJ1-2
CDR3 protein: CASSFHQGPYGYTF

V gene: TRBV7-9
J gene: TRBJ1-3
CDR3 protein: CASSWTIPSGNTIYF

V gene: TRBV7-2
J gene: TRBJ1-4
CDR3 protein: CASSLHRGPGEKLFF

V gene: TRBV7-2
J gene: TRBJ1-2
CDR3 protein: CASSLQGLNYGYTF

V gene: TRBV4-2
J gene: TRBJ2-5
CDR3 protein: CASSQDVAGNQETQYF

V gene: TRBV7-9
J gene: TRBJ2-1
CDR3 protein: CASSLTLGLIYNEQFF

V gene: TRBV5-1
J gene: TRBJ2-7
CDR3 protein: CASSENQETYEQYF

V gene: TRBV2
J gene: TRBJ1-6
CDR3 protein: CAGSDRPLYSPLHF

V gene: TRBV21-1
J gene: TRBJ2-7
CDR3 protein: CASSKALTLGLPYEQYF

V gene: TRBV19
J gene: TRBJ2-7
CDR3 protein: CASSMERTGDLSYEQYF

V gene: TRBV4-1
J gene: TRBJ2-1
CDR3 protein: CASSQNRGDEQFF

V gene: TRBV2
J gene: TRBJ2-3
CDR3 protein: CASSTSGVTDTQYF

V gene: TRBV18
J gene: TRBJ2-7
CDR3 protein: CASSLGRGIYEQYF

V gene: TRBV29-1
J gene: TRBJ1-1
CDR3 protein: CSVVSTTTAFF

V gene: TRBV28
J gene: TRBJ2-1
CDR3 protein: CASSPSGSYNEQFF

V gene: TRBV19
J gene: TRBJ1-1
CDR3 protein: CASNPRGTPVAAFF

V gene: TRBV9
J gene: TRBJ1-3
CDR3 protein: CASSAQDNSGNTIYF

V gene: TRBV9
J gene: TRBJ2-7
CDR3 protein: CASSAGGGGYEQYF

V gene: TRBV7-2
J gene: TRBJ2-1
CDR3 protein: CASSSAGGDNNEQFF

V gene: TRBV2
J gene: TRBJ2-7
CDR3 protein: CASRRGVDRYEQYF

V gene: TRBV27
J gene: TRBJ2-3
CDR3 protein: CASFEHSGGLTDTQYF

V gene: TRBV5-1
J gene: TRBJ2-5
CDR3 protein: CASSPKTDRLTQYF

V gene: TRBV6-6
J gene: TRBJ1-2
CDR3 protein: CASSSETGDYGYTF

V gene: TRBV5-1
J gene: TRBJ1-1
CDR3 protein: CASSDGRGNTEAFF